Presented here are 24 T cell receptor beta chains from one specimen sequenced in a study of cytomegalovirus exposure and HLA in healthy donors. The PCR contained 60 Vbeta and 13 Jbeta primers. TCRdb's table, derived via immunoSEQ multiplex PCR, lists solely in-frame clones and lacks some. This sample's table reports around 65,000 clones. The sequenced sample consisted of PBMCs. These receptors were collected from a boy younger than 18 in good health and CMV-seronegative.

This CDR3 reads CASSYSRRQNYEQYF. The CDR3 DNA follows: TGTGCCAGCAGTTACTCGAGGAGGCAGAACTACGAGCAGTACTTC. This chain uses TRBV6-5 with TRBJ2-7; maybe TRBD2 (5 bases). This CDR3 has 15 amino acids. Looked up from germline, CDR1 is MNHEY and CDR2 is SVGAGI. V lost 0 bases and J 3 bases, leaving 12 bases between the germline ends.

The chain is built from TRBV6-6 and TRBJ2-1; possible D gene TRBD1, 8 bases. The CDR3 is made up of 16 amino acids. The V gene's germline CDR1 is MNHNY and CDR2 SVGAGI (reference sequence). The V end lost 5 bases, the J end lost 8 bases, and 22 bases lay between the germline ends. The CDR3 is CASSGAGAGGRDEQFF. The CDR3 DNA follows: TGTGCCAGCAGTGGGGCGGGGGCAGGGGGCCGGGATGAGCAGTTCTTC.

The rearrangement uses TRBV19 and TRBJ2-2; 11 bases map to TRBD1. The V gene's germline CDR1 is LNHDA and CDR2 SQIVND (reference sequence). J gave up 0 bases and V 3 bases, and 3 bases lay outside the gene matches. The CDR3 extends over 17 amino acids. The CDR3 DNA reads as TGTGCCAGTAGTATCGGACAGGGGGCACCGAACACCGGGGAGCTGTTTTTT. Its translation: CASSIGQGAPNTGELFF.

The chain recombines TRBV27 with TRBJ2-7, with TRBD1 identical over 10 bases. CDR1 MNHEY and CDR2 SMNVEV come from the germline V gene (reference sequence). CDR3 length: 15 residues. The V gene end was trimmed by 0 bases and the J gene end by 4 bases; junction bases not matched to a gene: 3. CDR3 DNA: TGTGCCAGCAGTTTATCCCCGGACAGGGGGTACGAGCAGTACTTC. Amino acids: CASSLSPDRGYEQYF.

The chain couples TRBV6-1 to TRBJ1-1, with 7 bases fitting TRBD1. This CDR3 has 11 residues. With 6 bases clipped from V and 10 bases from J, the junction kept 5 bases outside the gene matches. Germline lookup yields CDR1 MNHNS and CDR2 SASEGT. The CDR3 bases are TGTGCCAGCAGAGAGGGGGCCTCAGCTTTCTTT. This gives the protein CASREGASAFF.

The V gene is TRBV5-5, the J gene TRBJ1-1; D is unresolved. This CDR3 has 13 amino acids. The germline V gene has CDR1 SGHKS and CDR2 YYEKEE (reference sequence). V was cut by 4 bases and J by 2 bases, with 9 bases left in between. CDR3 DNA: TGTGCCAGCAGCCCCTTTATCAACACTGAAGCTTTCTTT. It is translated as CASSPFINTEAFF. Together with reference TRBV5-5 and TRBJ1-1, the CDR3 gives the full variable domain: DAGVTQSPTHLIKTRGQQVTLRCSPISGHKSVSWYQQVLGQGPQFIFQYYEKEERGRGNFPDRFSARQFPNYSSELNVNALLLGDSALYLCASSPFINTEAFFGQGTRLTVV.

The chain employs TRBV6-1 and TRBJ1-1; D not resolved. This CDR3 region has 14 residues. The V end lost 5 bases, the J end lost 0 bases, and 10 bases lay between the germline ends. Germline lookup yields CDR1 MNHNS and CDR2 SASEGT. CDR3 sequence reads: CASSQKHLNTEAFF. In DNA, the CDR3 is TGTGCCAGCAGTCAGAAACACCTGAACACTGAAGCTTTCTTT.

The chain combines TRBV4-2 with TRBJ2-3; 7 bases are shared with TRBD2. CDR1 and CDR2 (germline): LGHNA, YNFKEQ. The V segment lost 0 bases and the J segment 2 bases; nucleotides outside the gene matches: 2. The CDR3 spans 15 residues. The CDR3 bases are TGTGCCAGCAGCCAAGACGGGGACTACACAGATACGCAGTATTTT. This gives the protein CASSQDGDYTDTQYF.

The chain carries TRBV30 and TRBJ1-5; 11 nucleotides line up with TRBD1. The CDR3 consists of 14 residues. V lost 2 bases, J lost 5 bases, and 2 bases stayed unmatched. Looked up from germline, CDR1 is GTSNPN and CDR2 is SVGIG (reference sequence). Here the CDR3 reads CAWSSGQGDQPQHF. In nucleotides, the CDR3 is TGTGCCTGGAGTTCGGGACAGGGGGATCAGCCCCAGCATTTT.

V and J are TRBV13 and TRBJ2-5, with 10 bases lining up with TRBD2. CDR1 PRHDT and CDR2 FYEKMQ come from the germline V gene (reference sequence). CDR3 length equals 14 residues. The V and J ends lost 5 bases and 11 bases, in that order; junction bases with no gene match: 11. CDR3 in DNA: TGTGCCAGCAGCCCCCCTAGCGGGAGAGGGGAGCAGTACTTC. Its translation: CASSPPSGRGEQYF.

V is TRBV10-3 and J is TRBJ1-5, with D perhaps TRBD1 (6 bases). Germline assignment: CDR1 ENHRY and CDR2 SYGVKD. This CDR3 contains 15 residues. With 6 bases removed from V and 2 bases from J, the gap between germline ends came to 14 bases. CDR3 region: CAIRPQGLGNQPQHF. CDR3 DNA: TGTGCCATCAGACCACAGGGCCTCGGCAATCAGCCCCAGCATTTT.

The chain is built from TRBV19 and TRBJ1-5; TRBD1 aligns across 11 bases. This CDR3 comprises 16 residues. V was clipped by 6 bases and J by 2 bases; unmatched bases: 6. The germline V gene has CDR1 LNHDA and CDR2 SQIVND (reference sequence). The chain's CDR3 is CASSYPGQGGNQPQHF. CDR3 nucleotides: TGTGCCAGTAGCTACCCGGGACAGGGGGGCAATCAGCCCCAGCATTTT.

The chain is built from TRBV30 and TRBJ1-5; 8 bases fit TRBD1. The CDR3 extends over 13 amino acids. V dropped 5 bases and J dropped 6; count of bases not matched to a gene: 6. Germline-derived CDR1 and CDR2 are GTSNPN and SVGIG (reference sequence). CDR3 region: CAWAQGAGQPQHF. CDR3 sequence (DNA): TGTGCCTGGGCTCAGGGGGCTGGTCAGCCCCAGCATTTT.

The rearrangement joins TRBV6-5 to TRBJ2-6, with a tentative D call TRBD1 (6 bases). The ends were cut back, 11 bases at V and 7 bases at J, with 15 bases in the middle. This CDR3 is built from 13 residues. The germline CDR1 and CDR2 sequences are MNHEY and SVGAGI. CDR3 loop: CAAQRDTANVLTF. Written as DNA, the CDR3 is TGTGCCGCACAGAGGGACACTGCCAACGTCCTGACTTTC.

The chain couples TRBV28 to TRBJ1-1, with D maybe TRBD1 (5 bases). The V gene lost 8 bases and the J gene lost 0 bases, with 16 bases spanning the gap. Germline V gene data show CDR1 as MDHEN and CDR2 as SYDVKM. CDR3 length: 15 residues. The DNA of the CDR3 is TGTGCCAGCCGATATATGGGGGGGATGAACACTGAAGCTTTCTTT. This encodes CASRYMGGMNTEAFF.

The chain carries TRBV5-1 and TRBJ1-5, with 10 nucleotides matching TRBD1. This CDR3 spans 16 amino acids. Germline CDR1 SGHRS, CDR2 YFSETQ. The V segment lost 0 bases and the J segment 2 bases; nucleotides outside the gene matches: 2. The CDR3 is CASSLGDRGGNQPQHF. CDR3 coding DNA: TGCGCCAGCAGCTTGGGGGACAGGGGAGGCAATCAGCCCCAGCATTTT.

The gene calls are TRBV12-5 and TRBJ2-3; 9 nucleotides match TRBD1. The CDR3 sequence is 17 residues long. Trimming removed 1 base from V and 4 bases from J; junction bases left unmatched: 9. Germline V lookup: CDR1 LGHNT, CDR2 FRNRAP. CDR3 in DNA: TGTGCTAGTGGTTTGGGAATTGGGACAGGGTCGGCAGATACGCAGTATTTT. It encodes CASGLGIGTGSADTQYF.

The rearrangement links TRBV7-2 to TRBJ2-7, with 9 bases aligning to TRBD1. Germline V gene sequence: CDR1 SGHTA, CDR2 FQGNSA. V trimming: 5 bases; J trimming: 4 bases; junction bases outside the gene matches: 12. The CDR3 has 16 amino acids. CDR3 sequence (DNA): TGTGCCAGCAGCCATCCGGACAGGGGTTTTGGGTACGAGCAGTACTTC. This translates into CASSHPDRGFGYEQYF.

V usage is TRBV5-1 and J usage is TRBJ1-1; D is unclear. The CDR3 spans 14 residues. The germline V and J ends were trimmed by 0 bases and 5 bases, with 11 bases remaining between them. CDR1 and CDR2 from the germline V gene are SGHRS and YFSETQ. The CDR3 DNA reads TGCGCCAGCAGCTTGGGGGGAGTTAAAACTGAAGCTTTCTTT. Residues: CASSLGGVKTEAFF.

This chain uses TRBV6-5 with TRBJ2-7, with a possible D match to TRBD1 (5 bases). V lost 6 bases, J lost 3 bases, and 12 bases lay in between. This CDR3 is 13 amino acids long. Germline CDR1 MNHEY, CDR2 SVGAGI. CDR3 loop: CASSPNTGYEQYF. CDR3 sequence (DNA): TGTGCCAGCAGCCCGAACACAGGCTACGAGCAGTACTTC.

The chain recombines TRBV6-5 with TRBJ2-7, with D uncertain. The CDR3 length is 14 residues. The V gene's germline CDR1 is MNHEY and CDR2 SVGAGI. The germline V and J ends were trimmed by 6 bases and 3 bases, with 15 bases remaining between them. CDR3 nucleotides: TGTGCCAGCAGCCAAGGCGGTCGGCTCTACGAGCAGTACTTC. Its translation: CASSQGGRLYEQYF.

V and J are TRBV7-6 and TRBJ2-7; D may be TRBD2 (6 bases). The CDR3 is 16 residues long. V lost 1 base and J lost 7, with 20 bases in between. CDR1 SGHVS and CDR2 FNYEAQ come from the germline V gene. The CDR3 DNA is TGTGCCAGCAGCTTAGGTTTCGGGGAATGGGCGGGAGAGCAGTACTTC. Its protein is CASSLGFGEWAGEQYF.

Note on this clone: Its ends do not fully match the called genes, so a read error is possible. This chain uses TRBV20-1 with TRBJ2-1; perhaps TRBD2 as D (5 bases). Per germline, CDR1 DFQATT and CDR2 SNEGSKA (reference sequence). The CDR3 spans 11 residues. CDR3 protein: CSARDRRSTIF. The CDR3 bases are TGCAGTGCTAGGGATAGGCGTTCGACTATCTTC.

The CDR3 bases are TGTGCCAGCAGCGTCGGTCGGCCGTTCCGGGGGACTAGCGGGTACCAAGAGACCCAGTACTTC. Protein: CASSVGRPFRGTSGYQETQYF. The rearrangement uses TRBV9 and TRBJ2-5; 12 positions agree with TRBD2. V shed 2 bases and J 0 bases; nucleotides not matched to a gene: 17. Germline CDR1 reads SGDLS; CDR2 reads YYNGEE. The CDR3 extends over 21 amino acids.